What follows describes a single TCR beta chain. This record comes from a study of blood T cell repertoires in COVID-19. Study-wide context: Specimens from acute and convalescent COVID-19 originated in the United States, Italy and Spain. In each case, the material was cDNA or gDNA derived from T cells, B-cell-depleted T cells, or PBMCs.

The junction had 1 base not matched to a gene; V was cut back by 2 bases and J by 4 bases. CDR3 size: 13 residues. The germline V gene has CDR1 ENHRY and CDR2 SYGVKD. The assay was immunoSEQ multiplex PCR, and TCRdb's table has in-frame clones only and misses some. This table holds 150,000 to 200,000 clones, about 80% found once. The chain has TRBV10-3 and TRBJ1-2, with 7 bases matching TRBD1. The sequencing input was peripheral blood. The TCR sequence derives from a woman in her 70s with acute or convalescent COVID-19. CDR3 in DNA: TGTGCCATCAGTGAGGCAGGGGGCTATGGCTACACCTTC. Protein product: CAISEAGGYGYTF.